The T cell receptor (beta chain) under discussion was sequenced for a study of blood T cell repertoires in COVID-19. Study-wide background: The samples span acute and convalescent COVID-19 from the United States, Italy and Spain. The analysed material was cDNA or gDNA that came from T cells, B-cell-depleted T cells, or PBMCs.

Methods used by the authors: It was from reference gene primer amplification that nucleated cell counts were estimated. Sequencing was performed with immunoSEQ multiplex PCR; in TCRdb, only in-frame clones are kept and a portion is missing. The V and J calls and clone size are taken from that table; D and trimming were inferred from the DNA. The data show over 200,000 clones, more than 75% seen once. Germline lookup yields CDR1 MGHRA and CDR2 YSYEKL. The CDR3 extends over 15 amino acids. Trimming took off 5 bases at V and 7 bases at J, with 15 bases between the two ends. V is TRBV4-1 and J is TRBJ1-6; tentative D call: TRBD1 (5 bases). The TCR sequence derives from a man aged 35 to 55 with active or convalescent COVID-19. The specimen sequenced was peripheral blood. The CDR3 nucleotides read TGCGCCAGCAGCTCCTACAGGACCTCGAATTCACCCCTCCACTTT. Its translation: CASSSYRTSNSPLHF.